One sample yielded the 6 T cell receptor beta chains listed below, sequenced in a study of shared clonotypes between healthy human individuals. The table came from immunoSEQ multiplex PCR; TCRdb's copy has only in-frame clones and leaves some out. The data show about 2.1 million clones, about 93% seen once. CD8 cells regarded as naive lacked CD45RO, were positively chosen for CCR7, and omitted terminally differentiated effector memory CD45RA+ cells. The specimen sequenced was naive CD8+ T cells from PBMCs. These receptors were collected from a man in his late teens or twenties in good health. Some clones in this sample may be carry-over from other donors' samples.

This chain joins TRBV18 and TRBJ2-5; D perhaps matches TRBD2 (6 bases). The germline gives CDR1 KGHSH, CDR2 LQKENI. This CDR3 contains 15 residues. V lost 5 bases to trimming and J lost 1 base, with 14 bases between them. The CDR3 loop is CASSWSGEPQETQYF. In DNA, the CDR3 is TGTGCCAGCTCATGGTCGGGAGAGCCCCAAGAGACCCAGTACTTC.

This chain joins TRBV9 and TRBJ2-1, with D tentatively TRBD2 (5 bases). The ends were cut back, 7 bases at V and 7 bases at J, with 12 bases in the middle. Germline V gene lookup returns CDR1 SGDLS and CDR2 YYNGEE. This CDR3 contains 12 residues. In nucleotides, the CDR3 is TGTGCCAGCTCGTGGGGAGCGAATGAGCAGTTCTTC. This sequence encodes CASSWGANEQFF.

The chain has TRBV5-4 and TRBJ2-2, with TRBD2 matching 8 bases. This CDR3 has 16 residues. CDR1 is SGHNT and CDR2 is YYREEE in the germline V gene (reference sequence). V was clipped by 3 bases and J by 5 bases; unmatched bases: 9. The CDR3 spells CASSSPGGGVTGELFF. CDR3 bases: TGTGCCAGCAGCTCACCCGGGGGGGGCGTGACCGGGGAGCTGTTTTTT.

This clone was found once. The chain couples TRBV21-1 to TRBJ2-7; TRBD2 is taken as the D call from the table, unchecked against the DNA. TRBV21-1 is classified as a pseudogene. The CDR3 is 15 amino acids. The CDR3 here is CASSKGLAGRAEQYF. In DNA, the CDR3 is TGTGCCAGCAGCAAGGGACTAGCGGGACGGGCCGAGCAGTACTTC.

This sequence joins TRBV6-1 and TRBJ2-1; 10 nucleotides match TRBD2. Germline V CDR1 and CDR2: MNHNS, SASEGT. The CDR3 runs 15 residues. V lost 6 bases to trimming and J lost 4 bases; unmatched junction nucleotides: 6. The DNA of the CDR3 is TGTGCCAGCAGGCCCAGCGGGAGGGCTTACAATGAGCAGTTCTTC. Its translation: CASRPSGRAYNEQFF.

This rearrangement joins TRBV30 to TRBJ1-2; the D is unclear. Looked up from germline, CDR1 is GTSNPN and CDR2 is SVGIG (reference sequence). The CDR3 runs 15 residues. Trimming took 0 bases from V and 2 from J, leaving 13 bases between them. CDR3 region: CAWSVKRITNYGYTF. CDR3 in DNA: TGTGCCTGGAGTGTTAAAAGGATCACAAACTATGGCTACACCTTC.